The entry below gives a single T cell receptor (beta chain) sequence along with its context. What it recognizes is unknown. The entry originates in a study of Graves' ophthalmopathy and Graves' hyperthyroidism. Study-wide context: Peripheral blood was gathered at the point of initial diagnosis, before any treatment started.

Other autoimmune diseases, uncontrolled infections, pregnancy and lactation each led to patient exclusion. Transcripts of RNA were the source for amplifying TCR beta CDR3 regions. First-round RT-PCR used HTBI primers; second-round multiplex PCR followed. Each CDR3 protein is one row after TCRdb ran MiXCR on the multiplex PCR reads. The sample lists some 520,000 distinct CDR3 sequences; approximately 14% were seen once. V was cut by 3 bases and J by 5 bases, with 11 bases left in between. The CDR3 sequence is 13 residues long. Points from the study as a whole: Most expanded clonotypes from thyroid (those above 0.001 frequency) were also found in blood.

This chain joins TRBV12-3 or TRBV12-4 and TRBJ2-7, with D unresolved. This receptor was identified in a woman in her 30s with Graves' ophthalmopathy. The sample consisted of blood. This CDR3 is CASSLLGFNEQYF. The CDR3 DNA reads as TGTGCCAGCAGTTTGTTAGGGTTCAACGAGCAGTACTTC.